These 28 T cell receptor beta chains share one sample of origin, sequenced in a study of cytomegalovirus exposure and HLA in healthy donors. PCR employed 60 Vbeta and 13 Jbeta primers. TCRdb's copy holds only in-frame clones and misses some; the assay was immunoSEQ multiplex PCR. Of approximately 150,000 clones in the sample, about 65% were seen once. The source material was PBMCs. The receptors derive from a young woman in good health and CMV-seronegative.

The rearrangement links TRBV4-3 to TRBJ2-1, with 8 bases matching TRBD1. V shed 2 bases, J shed 4 bases, and the junction held 4 bases outside the gene matches. Germline V gene lookup returns CDR1 LGHNA and CDR2 YSLEER. CDR3 length: 15 residues. Here the CDR3 reads CASSQMTGVYNEQFF. As DNA, the CDR3 is TGCGCCAGCAGCCAAATGACAGGGGTGTACAATGAGCAGTTCTTC.

This clone was picked up a small number of times. Here the CDR3 reads CASSPQGTEQYF. In nucleotides, the CDR3 is TGTGCCAGCAGCCCACAGGGGACCGAGCAGTACTTC. This rearrangement joins TRBV7-2 to TRBJ2-7; 7 positions agree with TRBD1. The CDR3 extends over 12 amino acids. The J segment lost 6 bases and the V segment lost 5 bases, leaving 4 bases of the junction unmatched. CDR1 and CDR2 (germline): SGHTA, FQGNSA. The whole variable domain, filled in from reference TRBV7-2 and TRBJ2-7, reads GAGVSQSPSNKVTEKGKDVELRCDPISGHTALYWYRQSLGQGLEFLIYFQGNSAPDKSGLPSDRFSAERTGGSVSTLTIQRTQQEDSAVYLCASSPQGTEQYFGPGTRLTVT.

This chain uses TRBV18 with TRBJ2-7, with 10 bases that match TRBD1. CDR3 length: 15 residues. Germline loops: CDR1 KGHSH, CDR2 LQKENI. J was trimmed by 6 bases and V by 2 bases; bases with no gene match: 7. This CDR3 is CASSPSDRGLSEQYF. CDR3 nucleotide sequence: TGTGCCAGCTCACCATCGGACAGGGGGTTGAGCGAGCAGTACTTC.

The chain recombines TRBV29-1 with TRBJ1-2, with D possibly matching TRBD1 (5 bases). The CDR3 is 13 amino acids. V lost 7 bases, J lost 1 base, and 13 bases lay in between. Germline V gives CDR1 SQVTM, CDR2 ANQGSEA. Written as DNA, the CDR3 is TGCAGCGGCAGCAGACAGAATAACTATGGCTACACCTTC. Translation gives CSGSRQNNYGYTF. The variable domain in full, with the rest retrieved from reference TRBV29-1 and TRBJ1-2, is SAVISQKPSRDICQRGTSLTIQCQVDSQVTMMFWYRQQPGQSLTLIATANQGSEATYESGFVIDKFPISRPNLTFSTLTVSNMSPEDSSIYLCSGSRQNNYGYTFGSGTRLTVV.

The chain is built from TRBV28 and TRBJ2-3; 13 bases fit TRBD2. The CDR3 has 16 residues. With V trimmed by 5 bases and J by 4 bases, 6 bases remained unmatched. CDR1 and CDR2 from the germline V gene are MDHEN and SYDVKM. CDR3 DNA sequence: TGTGCCAGCAGTCGGACTAGCGGGAGTAGTGCAGATACGCAGTATTTT. Its protein is CASSRTSGSSADTQYF.

V and J are TRBV19 and TRBJ1-1, with D possibly TRBD1 on 6 matching bases. The V end lost 9 bases, the J end lost 6 bases, and 17 bases lay between the germline ends. CDR1 LNHDA and CDR2 SQIVND come from the germline V gene (reference sequence). The CDR3 totals 13 residues. The CDR3 loop reads CARLTGTWAEAFF. In DNA, the CDR3 is TGTGCCAGATTGACCGGGACATGGGCTGAAGCTTTCTTT. Full variable domain (missing parts from reference TRBV19 and TRBJ1-1): DGGITQSPKYLFRKEGQNVTLSCEQNLNHDAMYWYRQDPGQGLRLIYYSQIVNDFQKGDIAEGYSVSREKKESFPLTVTSAQKNPTAFYLCARLTGTWAEAFFGQGTRLTVV.

V gene TRBV2 combines with J gene TRBJ1-2, with TRBD1 matching 9 bases. Losses at the gene ends were 6 bases for V and 8 bases for J; bases not matched to a gene: 10. CDR3 length: 14 residues. Germline values: CDR1 SNHLY, CDR2 FYNNEI. The CDR3 DNA is TGTGCCAGCAGGAACTCACAGGGGGCGCAGGGCTACACCTTC. The encoded protein is CASRNSQGAQGYTF.

This clone was counted only a few times. This rearrangement joins TRBV5-1 to TRBJ1-1, with D tentatively TRBD1 (6 bases). Germline values: CDR1 SGHRS, CDR2 YFSETQ. The CDR3 is 14 amino acids. V lost 5 bases to trimming and J lost 2 bases, with 13 bases between them. In DNA, the CDR3 is TGCGCCAGCAGTGGACAGACTCCTAACACTGAAGCTTTCTTT. Translated, it gives CASSGQTPNTEAFF.

The chain joins TRBV7-2 to TRBJ2-4; a possible D gene is TRBD1 (6 bases). The CDR3 length is 18 residues. CDR1 SGHTA and CDR2 FQGNSA come from the germline V gene. With 5 bases removed from V and 2 bases from J, the gap between germline ends came to 22 bases. CDR3 DNA: TGTGCCAGCAGCCGATCCGGGACACCTTTTCCCACCAAAAACATTCAGTACTTC. This gives the protein CASSRSGTPFPTKNIQYF.

The gene calls are TRBV19 and TRBJ1-5, with D hard to call. This CDR3 spans 13 amino acids. Germline V gene sequence: CDR1 LNHDA, CDR2 SQIVND (reference sequence). Trimming cost V 9 bases and J 0 bases, with 9 bases left between them. The CDR3 loop reads CASGDYSNQPQHF. CDR3 sequence (DNA): TGTGCCAGCGGGGATTATAGCAATCAGCCCCAGCATTTT.

This clone appeared a single time. This sequence joins TRBV7-2 and TRBJ1-4; TRBD1 might be the D (6 bases). The CDR3 covers 16 residues. Germline values: CDR1 SGHTA, CDR2 FQGNSA. V lost 0 bases and J lost 5, with 13 bases in between. CDR3 sequence: CASSLALGGTNEKLFF. In DNA form, the CDR3 reads TGTGCCAGCAGCTTAGCGCTAGGGGGAACGAATGAAAAACTGTTTTTT.

The rearrangement uses TRBV15 and TRBJ1-1; D not resolved. Germline-derived CDR1 and CDR2 are LNHNV and YYDKDF (reference sequence). V was trimmed by 5 bases and J by 0 bases, leaving 7 bases between them. This CDR3 comprises 13 residues. The CDR3: CATSGPVNTEAFF. DNA for the CDR3: TGTGCCACCAGCGGGCCGGTGAACACTGAAGCTTTCTTT.

V is TRBV14 and J is TRBJ2-3; D is unclear. Germline-derived CDR1 and CDR2 are SGHDN and FVKESK. The CDR3 is 15 amino acids. V lost 4 bases and J lost 0, with 11 bases in between. CDR3 protein: CASSLGTPSTDTQYF. The CDR3 bases are TGTGCCAGCAGCCTGGGCACCCCGAGCACAGATACGCAGTATTTT. Together with reference TRBV14 and TRBJ2-3, the CDR3 gives the full variable domain: EAGVTQFPSHSVIEKGQTVTLRCDPISGHDNLYWYRRVMGKEIKFLLHFVKESKQDESGMPNNRFLAERTGGTYSTLKVQPAELEDSGVYFCASSLGTPSTDTQYFGPGTRLTVL.

This clone was recorded a few times. The chain recombines TRBV5-1 with TRBJ1-2; D not certain. The ends were cut back, 1 base at V and 2 bases at J, with 15 bases in the middle. Germline CDR1 and CDR2: SGHRS and YFSETQ. The CDR3 length is 16 residues. The CDR3 DNA is TGCGCCAGCAGCTTGTTGTCAATAGGACTAAACTATGGCTACACCTTC. This sequence encodes CASSLLSIGLNYGYTF.

The V gene is TRBV5-1, the J gene TRBJ2-1; 14 bases are a match to TRBD2. V trimming: 4 bases; J trimming: 5 bases; junction bases outside the gene matches: 14. Germline V gene lookup returns CDR1 SGHRS and CDR2 YFSETQ. The length of the CDR3 is 19 residues. The CDR3 region is CASSAWTSGRPHLDNEQFF. The DNA of the CDR3 is TGCGCCAGCAGCGCCTGGACTAGCGGGAGGCCACACCTCGACAATGAGCAGTTCTTC.

The chain uses TRBV4-3 and TRBJ2-3, with D hard to call. The CDR3 length is 12 residues. Trimming removed 1 base from V and 5 bases from J, with 4 bases in between. Germline V gives CDR1 LGHNA, CDR2 YSLEER. CDR3 DNA: TGCGCCAGCAGCCAAGCGGGAGATACGCAGTATTTT. Translation gives CASSQAGDTQYF.

CDR3 nucleotide sequence: TGTGCCAGCAGCGTAGGGGGCAGTGTGGACGCTGTCTTCTTC. As protein: CASSVGGSVDAVFF. The rearrangement joins TRBV9 to TRBJ2-1; perhaps TRBD1 as D (5 bases). This CDR3 has 14 residues. Per germline, CDR1 SGDLS and CDR2 YYNGEE. The V end lost 0 bases, the J end lost 16 bases, and 20 bases lay between the germline ends.

V gene TRBV2 combines with J gene TRBJ1-5; D remains ambiguous. CDR1 and CDR2 (germline): SNHLY, FYNNEI. CDR3 length equals 15 residues. Trimming cost V 6 bases and J 7 bases, with 19 bases left between them. The CDR3, as DNA: TGTGCCAGCAGGACCAAGGAGGGAAACACCCAGCCCCAGCATTTT. Its translation is CASRTKEGNTQPQHF.

This chain uses TRBV6-6 with TRBJ1-1; D perhaps matches TRBD1 (5 bases). This CDR3 comprises 12 residues. V lost 4 bases and J 8 bases, leaving 11 bases between the germline ends. Germline V gene sequence: CDR1 MNHNY, CDR2 SVGAGI (reference sequence). The CDR3 reads CASSSTVGEAFF. CDR3 nucleotide sequence: TGTGCCAGCAGTTCGACAGTGGGAGAAGCTTTCTTT.

The chain recombines TRBV2 with TRBJ1-5; D unclear. This CDR3 region has 13 residues. Germline CDR1 SNHLY, CDR2 FYNNEI. V gave up 1 base and J gave up 3 bases, with 4 bases separating them. CDR3 coding DNA: TGTGCCAGCAGTGAAGGACACAATCAGCCCCAGCATTTT. Its translation: CASSEGHNQPQHF.

The chain links TRBV19 to TRBJ1-2; a weak D match, TRBD1 (6 bases). Trimming stripped 4 bases from V and 5 bases from J, with 17 bases between. The length of the CDR3 is 15 residues. Germline lookup yields CDR1 LNHDA and CDR2 SQIVND (reference sequence). CDR3 nucleotide sequence: TGTGCCAGTAGTACGTCACCACAGGGCAATTATGGCTACACCTTC. Translating it yields CASSTSPQGNYGYTF.

V usage is TRBV14 and J usage is TRBJ1-4; 9 bases align to TRBD1. The V segment lost 4 bases and the J segment 7 bases; nucleotides outside the gene matches: 4. Germline CDR1 is SGHDN and CDR2 is FVKESK. The CDR3 length is 14 residues. The CDR3 DNA reads as TGTGCCAGCAGCCCACCGGGACAGGGTGAAAAACTGTTTTTT. Translating it yields CASSPPGQGEKLFF.

CDR3 DNA sequence: TGTGCCAGCAGCCGGACAGGGGGCAACCAAGAGACCCAGTACTTC. Translated: CASSRTGGNQETQYF. The chain has TRBV7-2 and TRBJ2-5; 11 positions match TRBD1. This CDR3 has 15 residues. Germline assignment: CDR1 SGHTA and CDR2 FQGNSA. V lost 5 bases and J lost 0; bases outside the gene matches: 2.

The chain combines TRBV6-1 with TRBJ1-2; D gene ambiguous. The CDR3 has 13 residues. Trimming cost V 9 bases and J 2 bases, with 13 bases left between them. Germline CDR1 MNHNS, CDR2 SASEGT. DNA of the CDR3: TGTGCCAGTCACCCCCTCGGGAACTATGGCTACACCTTC. It encodes CASHPLGNYGYTF.

This clone was detected only once. The chain employs TRBV2 and TRBJ2-1; tentatively, D is TRBD1 (6 bases). This CDR3 comprises 12 residues. Germline CDR1 is SNHLY and CDR2 is FYNNEI. Trimming took off 8 bases at V and 8 bases at J, with 13 bases between the two ends. CDR3 sequence (DNA): TGTGCCAGCTCCTCAGGGGTGCATGAGCAGTTCTTC. This codes for CASSSGVHEQFF.

This chain uses TRBV5-1 with TRBJ1-1; TRBD1 is a possible D gene (5 bases). The V end was cut by 8 bases, the J end by 1 base, with 12 bases between. The CDR3 spans 13 residues. Germline-derived CDR1 and CDR2 are SGHRS and YFSETQ. The CDR3 sequence: CASGRGENTEAFF. The CDR3 DNA reads as TGCGCCAGTGGGAGGGGAGAGAACACTGAAGCTTTCTTT.

J is TRBJ2-7 and V is TRBV28, with a weak D call TRBD1 (6 bases). The CDR3 length is 14 residues. V shed 2 bases and J shed 3 bases, with 11 bases lying between them. The germline CDR1 and CDR2 sequences are MDHEN and SYDVKM. CDR3: CASSLDRMGYEQYF. CDR3 DNA: TGTGCCAGCAGTTTAGACAGGATGGGCTACGAGCAGTACTTC.

This clone was seen only a few times. The J gene is TRBJ2-7, the V gene TRBV30, with D possibly being TRBD2 (6 bases). The V end lost 1 base, the J end lost 0 bases, and 10 bases lay between the germline ends. CDR3 length: 14 residues. Germline V gives CDR1 GTSNPN, CDR2 SVGIG (reference sequence). The CDR3 loop is CAWSGAGSSYEQYF. As DNA, the CDR3 is TGTGCCTGGAGTGGGGCCGGGAGCTCCTACGAGCAGTACTTC.